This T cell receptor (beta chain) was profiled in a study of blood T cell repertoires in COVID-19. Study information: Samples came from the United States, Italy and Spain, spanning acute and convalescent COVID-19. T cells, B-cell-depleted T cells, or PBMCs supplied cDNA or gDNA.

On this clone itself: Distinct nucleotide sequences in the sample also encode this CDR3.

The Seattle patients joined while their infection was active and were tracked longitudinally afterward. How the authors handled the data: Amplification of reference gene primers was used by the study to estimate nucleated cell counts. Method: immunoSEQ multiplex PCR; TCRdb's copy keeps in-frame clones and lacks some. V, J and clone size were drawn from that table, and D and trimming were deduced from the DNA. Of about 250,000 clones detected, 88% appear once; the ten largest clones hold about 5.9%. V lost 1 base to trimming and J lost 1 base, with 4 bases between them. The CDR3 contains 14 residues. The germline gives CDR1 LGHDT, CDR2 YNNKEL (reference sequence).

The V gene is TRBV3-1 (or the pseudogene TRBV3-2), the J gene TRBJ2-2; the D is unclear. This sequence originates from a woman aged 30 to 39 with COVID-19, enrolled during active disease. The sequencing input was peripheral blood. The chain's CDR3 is CASSQGLNTGELFF. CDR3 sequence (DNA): TGTGCCAGCAGCCAAGGTCTGAACACCGGGGAGCTGTTTTTT.